This is a list of T cell receptor beta chains from one sample in a study of CD8+CD57+ T cells in acquired aplastic anemia. TCRdb passed the reads through MiXCR, listing each CDR3 protein once. The table includes about 200,000 distinct CDR3 sequences, 34% detected once. Sample: sorted CD4+, CD8+, or CD8+CD57+ T cells (not recorded which) from PBMCs. The origin of the receptors is a human donor in good health, serving as a control. Each CDR3 is given with its conserved first and last residue. The D gene is left open where the match is weak. Part of the rows lack a size; the others show once, few, many or a class for expanded clones.

>TRBD2|TRBJ2-1|few|TRBV29-1
CSVVTSGGHQFF
TGCAGCGTTGTAACTAGCGGGGGTCATCAGTTCTTC
>.|TRBJ1-1|many|TRBV20-1
CSARYGSEAFF
TGCAGTGCTAGATATGGGTCTGAAGCTTTCTTT
>.|TRBJ2-5|.|TRBV27
CASGPVGGGLGETQYF
TGTGCCAGCGGACCGGTGGGGGGGGGGCTGGGGGAGACCCAGTACTTC
>.|TRBJ2-5|.|TRBV29-1
CSVVGSKETQYF
TGCAGCGTTGTTGGCAGTAAAGAGACCCAGTACTTC
>.|TRBJ2-5|.|TRBV20-1
CSARGGRGETQYF
TGCAGTGCCCGGGGTGGGCGTGGAGAGACCCAGTACTTC
>TRBD1|TRBJ1-6|.|TRBV12-3/TRBV12-4
CASAGQGAHSPLHF
TGTGCCAGCGCGGGACAGGGGGCGCATTCACCCCTCCACTTT
>TRBD2|TRBJ2-7|.|TRBV6-5
CASSFAGLAGLYEQYF
TGTGCCAGCAGTTTCGCGGGACTAGCGGGACTCTACGAGCAGTACTTC
>TRBD1|TRBJ1-1|.|TRBV2
CASRVWTGGVWSTEAFF
TGTGCCAGCAGAGTTTGGACAGGGGGGGTTTGGAGCACTGAAGCTTTCTTT
>.|TRBJ1-1|few|TRBV30
CAWDRGLNTEAFF
TGTGCCTGGGACCGGGGTCTAAACACTGAAGCTTTCTTT
>TRBD1|TRBJ1-4|.|TRBV5-4
CASSLQGTNEKLFF
TGTGCCAGCAGCTTACAGGGGACTAATGAAAAACTGTTTTTT
>.|TRBJ2-3|.|TRBV12-3/TRBV12-4
CASRPYSGSTDTQYF
TGTGCCAGCCGACCATATTCCGGAAGCACAGATACGCAGTATTTT
>.|TRBJ2-3|few|TRBV12-3/TRBV12-4
CASSSISVTDTQYF
TGTGCCAGCAGTTCTATTAGTGTCACAGATACGCAGTATTTT
>TRBD1|TRBJ2-5|.|TRBV7-2
CASGFRTGIGETQYF
TGTGCCAGTGGCTTCAGGACAGGAATCGGGGAGACCCAGTACTTC
>.|TRBJ1-4|.|TRBV2
CASRTIPRTATNEKLLF
TGTGCCAGCAGGACGATACCTAGAACAGCAACAAATGAAAAACTGCTTTTT
>TRBD1|TRBJ1-1|few|TRBV9
CASSVSQGAVGAFF
TGTGCCAGCAGCGTATCCCAGGGGGCGGTTGGGGCTTTCTTT
>.|TRBJ2-7|.|TRBV7-3
CASSLSGTSPRYF
TGTGCCAGCAGCTTAAGCGGGACTTCCCCGCGGTACTTC
>.|TRBJ1-1|many|TRBV3-1
CASSQIGAEAFF
TGTGCCAGCAGCCAAATCGGGGCTGAAGCTTTCTTT
>.|TRBJ1-1|many|TRBV7-6
CASSFGGNTEAFF
TGTGCCAGCAGCTTCGGCGGAAACACTGAAGCTTTCTTT
>TRBD1|TRBJ1-5|many|TRBV7-6
CASSRGQGGNQPQHF
TGTGCCAGCAGCCGTGGACAGGGGGGCAATCAGCCCCAGCATTTT
>.|TRBJ1-2|few|TRBV19
CASSLNTLLNYGYTF
TGTGCCAGCAGCTTAAACACCCTTCTTAACTATGGCTACACCTTC
>TRBD1|TRBJ1-6|.|TRBV25-1
CASSGQGTGYNSPLHF
TGTGCCAGCAGTGGACAGGGGACAGGGTATAATTCACCCCTCCACTTT
>.|TRBJ1-5|many|TRBV20-1
CSAHGQINQPQHF
TGCAGTGCTCATGGACAGATCAATCAGCCCCAGCATTTT
>.|TRBJ1-3|.|TRBV14
CAQPGGANSGNTIYF
TGTGCCCAACCCGGAGGGGCGAATTCTGGAAACACCATATATTTT
>.|TRBJ1-6|.|TRBV7-3
CASSLSGPERLHF
TGTGCCAGCAGCTTATCAGGACCTGAACGCCTCCACTTT
>.|TRBJ1-5|few|TRBV6-1
CASSPGRTGGDQPQHF
TGTGCCAGCAGCCCCGGCCGCACGGGGGGCGATCAGCCCCAGCATTTT
>.|TRBJ2-3|.|TRBV5-5
CASSLGGYPTDTQYF
TGTGCCAGCAGCTTAGGGGGGTACCCCACAGATACGCAGTATTTT
>.|TRBJ2-5|.|TRBV12-3/TRBV12-4
CASSRVFETQYF
TGTGCCAGCAGCAGGGTGTTTGAGACCCAGTACTTC
>TRBD1|TRBJ2-2|.|TRBV19
CASSGTVDTGELFF
TGTGCCAGTAGCGGGACAGTGGACACCGGGGAGCTGTTTTTT
>.|TRBJ2-3|many|TRBV24-1
CATSDLVPDTQYF
TGTGCCACCAGTGATTTAGTCCCAGATACGCAGTATTTT
>TRBD2|TRBJ2-3|.|TRBV18
CASSPGLATDTQYF
TGTGCCAGCTCACCGGGACTAGCCACAGATACGCAGTATTTT
>TRBD2|TRBJ2-5|.|TRBV7-3
CASSSGGLAGKETQYF
TGTGCCAGCAGCTCAGGGGGACTAGCGGGAAAAGAGACCCAGTACTTC
>TRBD1|TRBJ2-7|.|TRBV29-1
CSVGQGGQYF
TGCAGCGTTGGACAGGGCGGGCAGTACTTC
>.|TRBJ2-6|few|TRBV5-4
CASSLQMAGANVLTF
TGTGCCAGCAGCCTGCAAATGGCTGGGGCCAACGTCCTGACTTTC
>TRBD1|TRBJ1-1|many|TRBV2
CASRLMGQGDTEAFF
TGTGCCAGCAGACTAATGGGACAGGGTGACACTGAAGCTTTCTTT
>TRBD2|TRBJ2-1|many|TRBV6-1
CASSKGLAGDEQFF
TGTGCCAGCAGTAAGGGACTAGCGGGAGATGAGCAGTTCTTC
>.|TRBJ1-6|.|TRBV9
CASSAEQGRSSPLHF
TGTGCCAGCAGCGCGGAACAGGGAAGAAGTTCACCCCTCCACTTT
>TRBD2|TRBJ2-1|.|TRBV19
CASTSYRGRGAYNEQFF
TGTGCCAGCACCTCCTATCGCGGGAGAGGGGCCTACAATGAGCAGTTCTTC
>.|TRBJ2-5|many|TRBV29-1
CSVVRGETQYF
TGCAGCGTTGTTCGGGGAGAGACCCAGTACTTC